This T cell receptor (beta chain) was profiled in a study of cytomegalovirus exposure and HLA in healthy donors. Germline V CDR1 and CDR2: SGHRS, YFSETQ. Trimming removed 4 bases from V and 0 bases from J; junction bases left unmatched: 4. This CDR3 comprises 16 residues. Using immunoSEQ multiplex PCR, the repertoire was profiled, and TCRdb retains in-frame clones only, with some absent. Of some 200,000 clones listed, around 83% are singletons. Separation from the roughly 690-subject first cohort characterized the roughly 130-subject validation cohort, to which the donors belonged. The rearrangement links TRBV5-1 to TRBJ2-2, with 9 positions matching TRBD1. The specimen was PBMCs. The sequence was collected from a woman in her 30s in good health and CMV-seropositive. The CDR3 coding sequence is TGCGCCAGCAGCCAACAGGGGGCGCCGAACACCGGGGAGCTGTTTTTT. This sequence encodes CASSQQGAPNTGELFF.